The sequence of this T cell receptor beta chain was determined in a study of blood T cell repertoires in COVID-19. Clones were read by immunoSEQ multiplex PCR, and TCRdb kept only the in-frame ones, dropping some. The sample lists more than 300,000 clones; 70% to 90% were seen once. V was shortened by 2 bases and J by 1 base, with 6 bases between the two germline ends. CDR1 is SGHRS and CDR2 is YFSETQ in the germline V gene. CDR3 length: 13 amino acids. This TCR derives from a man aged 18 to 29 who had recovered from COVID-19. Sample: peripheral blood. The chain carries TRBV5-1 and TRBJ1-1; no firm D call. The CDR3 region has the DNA TGCGCCAGCAGCTTATTAGAGAACACTGAAGCTTTCTTT. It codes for CASSLLENTEAFF. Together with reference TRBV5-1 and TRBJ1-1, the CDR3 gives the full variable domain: KAGVTQTPRYLIKTRGQQVTLSCSPISGHRSVSWYQQTPGQGLQFLFEYFSETQRNKGNFPGRFSGRQFSNSRSEMNVSTLELGDSALYLCASSLLENTEAFFGQGTRLTVV.